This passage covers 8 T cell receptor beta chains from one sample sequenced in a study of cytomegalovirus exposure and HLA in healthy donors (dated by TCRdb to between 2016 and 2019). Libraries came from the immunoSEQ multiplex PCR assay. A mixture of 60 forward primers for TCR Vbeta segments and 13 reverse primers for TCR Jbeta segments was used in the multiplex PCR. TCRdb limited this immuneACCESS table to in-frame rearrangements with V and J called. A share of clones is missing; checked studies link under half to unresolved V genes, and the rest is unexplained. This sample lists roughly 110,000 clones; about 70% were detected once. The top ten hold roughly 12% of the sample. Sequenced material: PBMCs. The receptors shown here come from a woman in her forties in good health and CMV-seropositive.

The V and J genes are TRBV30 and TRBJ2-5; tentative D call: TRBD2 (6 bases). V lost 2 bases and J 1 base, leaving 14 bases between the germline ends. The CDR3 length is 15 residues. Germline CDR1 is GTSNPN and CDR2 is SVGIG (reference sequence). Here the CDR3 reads CAWSLGFGGQETQYF. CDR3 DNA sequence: TGTGCCTGGAGTTTGGGTTTCGGGGGCCAAGAGACCCAGTACTTC.

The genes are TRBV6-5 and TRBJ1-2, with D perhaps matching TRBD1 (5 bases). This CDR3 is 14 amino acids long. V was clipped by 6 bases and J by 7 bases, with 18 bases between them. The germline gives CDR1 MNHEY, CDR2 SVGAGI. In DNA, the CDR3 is TGTGCCAGCAGGCCCCGAGCCAGGGTAATTGGCTACACCTTC. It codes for CASRPRARVIGYTF.

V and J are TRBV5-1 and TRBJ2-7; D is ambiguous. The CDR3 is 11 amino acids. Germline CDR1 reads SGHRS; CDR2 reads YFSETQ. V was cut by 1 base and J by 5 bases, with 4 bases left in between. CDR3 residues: CASSLYNEQYF. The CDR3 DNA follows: TGCGCCAGCAGCTTGTATAACGAGCAGTACTTC.

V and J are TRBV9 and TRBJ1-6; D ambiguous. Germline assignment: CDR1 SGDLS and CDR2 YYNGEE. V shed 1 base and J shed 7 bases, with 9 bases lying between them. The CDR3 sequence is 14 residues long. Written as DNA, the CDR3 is TGTGCCAGCAGCGTACGTCAGACAAATTCACCCCTCCACTTT. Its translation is CASSVRQTNSPLHF.

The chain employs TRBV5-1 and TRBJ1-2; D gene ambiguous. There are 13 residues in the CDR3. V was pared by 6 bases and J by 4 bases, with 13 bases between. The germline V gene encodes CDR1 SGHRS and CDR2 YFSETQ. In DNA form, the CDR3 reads TGCGCCAGCACCTCGGACGGACTCTATGGCTACACCTTC. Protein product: CASTSDGLYGYTF.

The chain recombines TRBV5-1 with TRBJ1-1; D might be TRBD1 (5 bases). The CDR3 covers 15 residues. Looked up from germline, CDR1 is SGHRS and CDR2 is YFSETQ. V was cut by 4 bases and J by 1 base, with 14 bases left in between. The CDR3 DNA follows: TGCGCCAGCAGCATGGGGGGGGAATCGAACACTGAAGCTTTCTTT. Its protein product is CASSMGGESNTEAFF.

CDR3 sequence reads: CAWAGQRNQPQHF. The CDR3 nucleotides read TGTGCCTGGGCTGGACAGAGAAATCAGCCCCAGCATTTT. This rearrangement joins TRBV30 to TRBJ1-5, with D perhaps matching TRBD1 (6 bases). Germline V gene data show CDR1 as GTSNPN and CDR2 as SVGIG (reference sequence). This CDR3 has 13 amino acids. V was pared by 5 bases and J by 4 bases, with 12 bases between.

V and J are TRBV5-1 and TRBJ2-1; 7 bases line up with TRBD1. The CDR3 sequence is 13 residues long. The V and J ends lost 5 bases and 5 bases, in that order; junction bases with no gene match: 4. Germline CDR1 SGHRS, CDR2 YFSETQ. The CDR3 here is CASSTGTDNEQFF. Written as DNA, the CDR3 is TGCGCCAGCAGTACCGGGACAGACAATGAGCAGTTCTTC.